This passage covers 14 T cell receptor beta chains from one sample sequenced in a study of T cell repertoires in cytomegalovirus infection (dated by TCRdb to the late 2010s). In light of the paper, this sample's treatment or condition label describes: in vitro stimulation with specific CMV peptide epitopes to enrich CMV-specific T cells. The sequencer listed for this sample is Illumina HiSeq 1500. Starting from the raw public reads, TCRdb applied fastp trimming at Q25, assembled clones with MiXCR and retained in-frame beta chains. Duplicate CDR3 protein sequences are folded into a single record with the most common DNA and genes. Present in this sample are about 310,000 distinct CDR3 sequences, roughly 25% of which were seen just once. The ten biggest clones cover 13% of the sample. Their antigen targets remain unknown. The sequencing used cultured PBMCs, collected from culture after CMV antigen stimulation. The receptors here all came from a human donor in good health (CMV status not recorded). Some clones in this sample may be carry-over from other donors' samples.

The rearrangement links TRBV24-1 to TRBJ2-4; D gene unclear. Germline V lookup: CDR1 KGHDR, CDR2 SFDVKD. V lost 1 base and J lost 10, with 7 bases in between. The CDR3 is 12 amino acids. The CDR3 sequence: CATSDLGQIQYF. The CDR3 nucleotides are TGTGCCACCAGTGATTTAGGGCAGATTCAGTACTTC.

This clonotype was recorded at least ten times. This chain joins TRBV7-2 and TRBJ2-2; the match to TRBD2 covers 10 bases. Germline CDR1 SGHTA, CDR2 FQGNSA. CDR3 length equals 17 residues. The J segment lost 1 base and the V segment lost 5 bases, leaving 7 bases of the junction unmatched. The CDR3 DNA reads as TGTGCCAGCAGCGCACGAACTAGCGGGATGAACACCGGGGAGCTGTTTTTT. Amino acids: CASSARTSGMNTGELFF.

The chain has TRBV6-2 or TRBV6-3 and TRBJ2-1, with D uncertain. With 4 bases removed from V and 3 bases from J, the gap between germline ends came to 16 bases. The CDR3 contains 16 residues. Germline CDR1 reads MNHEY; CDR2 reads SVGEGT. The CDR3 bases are TGTGCCAGCAGTTCCTTCGACCTCAGGCACTACAATGAGCAGTTCTTC. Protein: CASSSFDLRHYNEQFF.

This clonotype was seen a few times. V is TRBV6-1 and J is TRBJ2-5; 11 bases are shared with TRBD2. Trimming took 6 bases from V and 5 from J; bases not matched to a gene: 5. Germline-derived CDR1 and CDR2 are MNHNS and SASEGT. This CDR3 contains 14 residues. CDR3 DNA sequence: TGTGCCAGCAGCGAACTAGCGGGAGTGGAGACCCAGTACTTC. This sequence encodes CASSELAGVETQYF.

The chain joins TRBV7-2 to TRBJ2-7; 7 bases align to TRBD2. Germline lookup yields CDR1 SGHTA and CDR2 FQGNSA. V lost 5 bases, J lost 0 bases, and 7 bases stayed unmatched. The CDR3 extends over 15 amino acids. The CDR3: CASSPEAGSSYEQYV. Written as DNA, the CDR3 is TGTGCCAGCAGCCCAGAAGCGGGAAGCTCCTACGAGCAGTACGTC.

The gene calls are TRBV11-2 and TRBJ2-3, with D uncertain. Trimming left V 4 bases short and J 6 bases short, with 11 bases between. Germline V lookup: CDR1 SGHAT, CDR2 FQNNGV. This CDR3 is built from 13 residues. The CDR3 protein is CASSSGMGDTQYF. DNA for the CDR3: TGTGCCAGCAGCTCTGGGATGGGGGATACGCAGTATTTT. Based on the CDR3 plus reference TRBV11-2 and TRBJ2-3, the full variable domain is EAGVAQSPRYKIIEKRQSVAFWCNPISGHATLYWYQQILGQGPKLLIQFQNNGVVDDSQLPKDRFSAERLKGVDSTLKIQPAKLEDSAVYLCASSSGMGDTQYFGPGTRLTVL.

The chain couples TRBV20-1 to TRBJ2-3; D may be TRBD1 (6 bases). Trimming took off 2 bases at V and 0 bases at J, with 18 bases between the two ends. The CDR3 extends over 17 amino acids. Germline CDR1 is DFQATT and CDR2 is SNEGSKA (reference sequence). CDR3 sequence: CSARPPGTRTSTDTQYF. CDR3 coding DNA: TGCAGTGCTAGACCCCCAGGGACACGGACTAGCACAGATACGCAGTATTTT.

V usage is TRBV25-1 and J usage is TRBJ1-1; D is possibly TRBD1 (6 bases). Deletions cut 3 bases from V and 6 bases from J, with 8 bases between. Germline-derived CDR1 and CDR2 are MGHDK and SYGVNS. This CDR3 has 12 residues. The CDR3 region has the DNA TGTGCCAGCAGTGACAGGACAGCTGAAGCTTTCTTT. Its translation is CASSDRTAEAFF. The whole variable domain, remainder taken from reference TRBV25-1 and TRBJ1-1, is EADIYQTPRYLVIGTGKKITLECSQTMGHDKMYWYQQDPGMELHLIHYSYGVNSTEKGDLSSESTVSRIRTEHFPLTLESARPSHTSQYLCASSDRTAEAFFGQGTRLTVV.

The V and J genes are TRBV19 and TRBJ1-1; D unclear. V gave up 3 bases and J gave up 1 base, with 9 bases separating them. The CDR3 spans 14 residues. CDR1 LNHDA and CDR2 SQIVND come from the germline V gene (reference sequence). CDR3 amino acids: CASSILKANTEAFF. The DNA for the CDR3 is TGTGCCAGTAGTATTTTGAAGGCGAACACTGAAGCTTTCTTT.

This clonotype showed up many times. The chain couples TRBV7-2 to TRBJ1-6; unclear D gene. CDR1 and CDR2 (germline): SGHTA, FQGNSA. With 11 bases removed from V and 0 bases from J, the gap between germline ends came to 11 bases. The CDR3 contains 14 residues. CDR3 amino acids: CASQQSSYNSPLHF. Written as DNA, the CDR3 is TGTGCCTCCCAGCAAAGCTCCTATAATTCACCCCTCCACTTT.

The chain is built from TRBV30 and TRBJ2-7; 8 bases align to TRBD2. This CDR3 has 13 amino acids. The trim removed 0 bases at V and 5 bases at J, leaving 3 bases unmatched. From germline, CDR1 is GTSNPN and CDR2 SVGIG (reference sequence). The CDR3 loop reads CAWSVRGGNEQYV. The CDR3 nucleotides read TGTGCCTGGAGTGTACGGGGGGGGAACGAGCAGTACGTC.

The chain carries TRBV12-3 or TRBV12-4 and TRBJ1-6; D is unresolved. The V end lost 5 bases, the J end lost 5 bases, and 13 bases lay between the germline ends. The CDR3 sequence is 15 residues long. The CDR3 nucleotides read TGTGCCAGCAGTACGACGAGTCGTCATAATTCACCCCTCCACTTT. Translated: CASSTTSRHNSPLHF.

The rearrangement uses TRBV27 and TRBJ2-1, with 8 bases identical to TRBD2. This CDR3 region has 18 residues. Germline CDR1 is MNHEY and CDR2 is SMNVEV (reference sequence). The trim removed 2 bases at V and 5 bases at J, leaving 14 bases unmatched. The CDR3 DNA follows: TGTGCCAGCAGTTTAAGGCGTTCCGGGGGGGACCCTAACAATGAGCAGTTCTTC. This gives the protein CASSLRRSGGDPNNEQFF.

For the CDR3, the DNA is TGTGCCAGCAGCTTTGGACAGGGGAGTTTGGGCAAAAACATTCAGTACTTC. It encodes CASSFGQGSLGKNIQYF. The chain couples TRBV7-9 to TRBJ2-4, with 9 bases identical to TRBD1. The CDR3 covers 17 residues. CDR1 is SEHNR, CDR2 FQNEAQ, per germline (reference sequence). The V gene end was trimmed by 3 bases and the J gene end by 3 bases; junction bases not matched to a gene: 9.